The clone carrying this T cell receptor (beta chain) has ten or more counts. Trimming pared 0 bases from V and 5 bases from J, leaving 12 bases between. The germline gives CDR1 SGHTS, CDR2 YDEGEE. CDR3 length equals 14 residues. The investigators amplified TCR beta CDR3 regions from RNA transcripts. Carried out on the TCR CDR3, a first-round RT-PCR used the HTBI primer set. MiXCR, run by TCRdb on the multiplex PCR reads, gives a single entry per CDR3 protein. The sample shows approximately 530,000 distinct CDR3 sequences, approximately 15% of them seen only once. The sample originates from a study of T cells in Graves' hyperthyroidism and ophthalmopathy. Looking at the study overall: Peripheral blood specimens were obtained at initial diagnosis, prior to any treatment.

Newly diagnosed hyperthyroidism patients aged 18 to 65 years had disease lasting under 2 months. Sequenced input: blood. The J gene is TRBJ2-7, the V gene TRBV5-8; tentative D call: TRBD1 (6 bases). This receptor was identified in a woman aged 18-29 years with Graves' hyperthyroidism. The CDR3 nucleotides read TGTGCCAGCAGCTTGGCGATAGGGGGAAACGAGCAGTACTTC. Translated, it gives CASSLAIGGNEQYF. The full variable domain, in which reference TRBV5-8 and TRBJ2-7 provide the parts outside the CDR3, is EAGVTQSPTHLIKTRGQQATLRCSPISGHTSVYWYQQALGLGLQFLLWYDEGEERNRGNFPPRFSGRQFPNYSSELNVNALELEDSALYLCASSLAIGGNEQYFGPGTRLTVT.